The 30 T cell receptor beta chains reported below all come from one sample, sequenced in a study of T-cell reconstitution after alpha-beta-depleted transplantation in children. The authors prepared the TCRbeta library with unique molecular identifiers. MiXCR, applied by TCRdb to the PCR reads, yields one record per CDR3 protein. Of around 480,000 distinct CDR3 sequences detected, 32% appear once; the ten largest clones hold around 2.3%. The material sequenced was PBMCs from the stem cell graft donor, taken from the stem cell graft. The receptors derive from a human donor who donated a stem cell graft to a child with aplastic anemia.

This clonotype was recorded at least ten times. The gene calls are TRBV29-1 and TRBJ2-5; D perhaps matches TRBD2 (6 bases). The CDR3 extends over 13 amino acids. Germline lookup yields CDR1 SQVTM and CDR2 ANQGSEA. V gave up 6 bases and J gave up 0 bases, with 11 bases separating them. The CDR3 is CSVSGSNQETQYF. In nucleotides, the CDR3 is TGCAGCGTGTCCGGGAGCAACCAAGAGACCCAGTACTTC.

This clonotype showed up just once. The CDR3 sequence is CSARDLGGGSYEQYF. DNA of the CDR3: TGCAGTGCTAGAGATCTTGGGGGGGGCTCCTACGAGCAGTACTTC. The chain combines TRBV20-1 with TRBJ2-7; 7 nucleotides match TRBD2. Germline lookup yields CDR1 DFQATT and CDR2 SNEGSKA (reference sequence). The CDR3 loop spans 15 amino acids. With 0 bases clipped from V and 0 bases from J, the junction kept 5 bases outside the gene matches.

This clonotype appeared a few times. This chain links TRBV12-3 or TRBV12-4 with TRBJ1-3, with D unclear. V was pared by 1 base and J by 3 bases, with 16 bases between. The CDR3 runs 17 residues. CDR3 loop: CASSLGGAFLNGNTIYF. CDR3 bases: TGTGCCAGCAGTTTAGGAGGTGCTTTCCTCAATGGAAACACCATATATTTT.

The rearrangement uses TRBV20-1 and TRBJ2-5; 10 bases are a match to TRBD2. The V gene's germline CDR1 is DFQATT and CDR2 SNEGSKA (reference sequence). The ends lost 3 bases at V and 0 bases at J; junction bases unmatched: 7. The CDR3 contains 16 residues. CDR3 in DNA: TGCAGTGCTAGGCTAGCGGGAGCGGGAAACCAAGAGACCCAGTACTTC. It codes for CSARLAGAGNQETQYF.

This clonotype was seen a handful of times. The chain has TRBV18 and TRBJ1-1; 7 bases agree with TRBD1. Looked up from germline, CDR1 is KGHSH and CDR2 is LQKENI. J gave up 0 bases and V 5 bases, and 3 bases lay outside the gene matches. This CDR3 spans 14 amino acids. CDR3 region: CASSADRMNTEAFF. CDR3 nucleotide sequence: TGTGCCAGCTCAGCGGACAGGATGAACACTGAAGCTTTCTTT.

The V gene is TRBV11-2, the J gene TRBJ1-1; D gene uncertain. This CDR3 spans 16 amino acids. Germline V gene lookup returns CDR1 SGHAT and CDR2 FQNNGV. V gave up 5 bases and J gave up 5 bases, with 21 bases separating them. As DNA, the CDR3 is TGTGCCAGCAGCCCCCATACCGGACCGATTGGGACTGAAGCTTTCTTT. Its protein product is CASSPHTGPIGTEAFF.

This rearrangement joins TRBV5-1 to TRBJ2-1; 7 bases match TRBD2. Germline V CDR1 and CDR2: SGHRS, YFSETQ. CDR3 length: 14 amino acids. The ends lost 0 bases at V and 8 bases at J; junction bases unmatched: 5. The CDR3, as DNA: TGCGCCAGCAGCTTGGAAGCCAGCGGGGATGAGCAGTTCTTC. The encoded protein is CASSLEASGDEQFF.

This chain uses TRBV5-1 with TRBJ2-1; TRBD2 agrees at 10 bases. CDR3 length: 15 amino acids. Germline V gives CDR1 SGHRS, CDR2 YFSETQ. The ends lost 6 bases at V and 8 bases at J; junction bases unmatched: 11. The CDR3 loop is CASNVPSGSFDEQFF. The CDR3 nucleotides read TGCGCCAGCAACGTACCTAGCGGGAGTTTCGATGAGCAGTTCTTC.

The chain links TRBV29-1 to TRBJ2-4; D is uncertain. The V end lost 3 bases, the J end lost 0 bases, and 6 bases lay between the germline ends. Per germline, CDR1 SQVTM and CDR2 ANQGSEA. The CDR3 loop spans 13 amino acids. The CDR3 sequence is CSVEQLAKNIQYF. CDR3 coding DNA: TGCAGCGTTGAGCAGCTAGCCAAAAACATTCAGTACTTC.

This clonotype has just a few counts. The chain uses TRBV4-3 and TRBJ1-1; 8 bases agree with TRBD1. V gave up 4 bases and J gave up 4 bases; unmatched junction bases: 8. Germline CDR1 LGHNA, CDR2 YSLEER. The CDR3 loop spans 15 amino acids. In DNA, the CDR3 is TGCGCCAGCAGCCGGTCAGGGGGCGGGAGCACTGAAGCTTTCTTT. Protein sequence: CASSRSGGGSTEAFF.

In this sample, this clonotype turned up a few times. CDR3 sequence (DNA): TGCGCCAGCAGCCCGGGGGCTAGCGGGAGAGAGCAGTTCTTC. Translating gives CASSPGASGREQFF. The rearrangement links TRBV5-1 to TRBJ2-1; 10 nucleotides agree with TRBD2. Germline assignment: CDR1 SGHRS and CDR2 YFSETQ. The CDR3 spans 14 residues. With 4 bases clipped from V and 10 bases from J, the junction kept 8 bases outside the gene matches.

This clonotype was detected once. The chain joins TRBV29-1 to TRBJ2-2, with D tentatively TRBD2 (6 bases). Deletions cut 0 bases from V and 5 bases from J, with 13 bases between. This CDR3 has 15 amino acids. CDR1 SQVTM and CDR2 ANQGSEA come from the germline V gene. The CDR3: CSVEDGGFRTGELFF. The CDR3 DNA sequence: TGCAGCGTTGAAGATGGGGGGTTTCGGACCGGGGAGCTGTTTTTT.

The rearrangement uses TRBV6-2 or TRBV6-3 and TRBJ2-1; D is possibly TRBD1 or TRBD2 (6 bases each). The CDR3 has 15 amino acids. Trimming removed 7 bases from V and 6 bases from J, with 19 bases in between. The germline CDR1 and CDR2 sequences are MNHEY and SVGEGT. CDR3 DNA sequence: TGTGCCAGCACCCAATTCTGGGGGGCCTTCAATGAGCAGTTCTTC. Translated: CASTQFWGAFNEQFF.

The chain employs TRBV6-1 and TRBJ2-2, with D maybe TRBD2 (6 bases). Germline V CDR1 and CDR2: MNHNS, SASEGT. The CDR3 has 16 residues. V lost 6 bases and J lost 3, with 17 bases in between. CDR3: CASSRARGLHTGELFF. The DNA of the CDR3 is TGTGCCAGCAGCCGCGCGCGGGGACTGCACACCGGGGAGCTGTTTTTT.

The chain has TRBV7-2 and TRBJ1-6, with D possibly TRBD1 on 5 matching bases. V dropped 6 bases and J dropped 4 bases, with 16 bases sitting between them. Germline assignment: CDR1 SGHTA and CDR2 FQGNSA. The length of the CDR3 is 16 residues. The CDR3 sequence: CASRRQPDQYNSPLHF. CDR3 nucleotide sequence: TGTGCCAGCAGAAGACAGCCGGACCAATATAATTCACCCCTCCACTTT. The whole variable domain, filled in from reference TRBV7-2 and TRBJ1-6, reads GAGVSQSPSNKVTEKGKDVELRCDPISGHTALYWYRQSLGQGLEFLIYFQGNSAPDKSGLPSDRFSAERTGGSVSTLTIQRTQQEDSAVYLCASRRQPDQYNSPLHFGNGTRLTVT.

A few counts support this clonotype. The gene calls are TRBV30 and TRBJ1-5; D is possibly TRBD1 (5 bases). The CDR3 consists of 19 residues. The V gene's germline CDR1 is GTSNPN and CDR2 SVGIG (reference sequence). Trimming cost V 0 bases and J 1 base, with 22 bases left between them. CDR3 region: CAWSVQRTSGSQSNQPQHF. The CDR3, as DNA: TGTGCCTGGAGTGTACAGAGGACAAGTGGTTCCCAAAGCAATCAGCCCCAGCATTTT.

V gene TRBV11-1 combines with J gene TRBJ2-1; 9 bases are shared with TRBD1. The germline V gene encodes CDR1 SGHAT and CDR2 FQDESV (reference sequence). The CDR3 runs to 15 residues. The ends lost 5 bases at V and 4 bases at J; junction bases unmatched: 6. CDR3: CASSAPGQGYNEQFF. In nucleotides, the CDR3 is TGTGCCAGCAGCGCCCCGGGACAGGGTTACAATGAGCAGTTCTTC.

The J gene is TRBJ2-7, the V gene TRBV6-1; 9 positions match TRBD1. V dropped 4 bases and J dropped 7; count of bases not matched to a gene: 14. This CDR3 contains 16 residues. The germline gives CDR1 MNHNS, CDR2 SASEGT. CDR3 sequence (DNA): TGTGCCAGCAGTGTCATATCCTTTGGACAGGGGAGAGAGCAGTACTTC. Protein product: CASSVISFGQGREQYF.

The rearrangement links TRBV12-3 or TRBV12-4 to TRBJ2-7, with D perhaps TRBD1 (5 bases). The CDR3 runs to 15 residues. V gave up 1 base and J gave up 6 bases, with 16 bases separating them. Written as DNA, the CDR3 is TGTGCCAGCAGTTTAGGGACATCGATGGGATCCGAGCAGTACTTC. Its translation: CASSLGTSMGSEQYF.

This clonotype was observed a few times. This chain connects TRBV20-1 to TRBJ2-1; D remains unclear. Germline lookup yields CDR1 DFQATT and CDR2 SNEGSKA (reference sequence). The CDR3 totals 12 residues. The V and J ends lost 0 bases and 12 bases respectively, with 12 bases between them. CDR3 DNA sequence: TGCAGTGCTAGAGATCAGAGGCTTCGGCAGTTCTTC. Its protein product is CSARDQRLRQFF.

The chain couples TRBV19 to TRBJ1-4; 8 bases are a match to TRBD1. This CDR3 contains 17 residues. J lost 3 bases, V lost 6 bases, and 12 bases had no gene match. CDR1 is LNHDA, CDR2 SQIVND, per germline (reference sequence). The CDR3 DNA reads TGTGCCAGTAGCATCCCCACAGGGGGGAAGGCTAATGAAAAACTGTTTTTT. Translated: CASSIPTGGKANEKLFF.

This clonotype was seen a handful of times. This chain connects TRBV7-2 to TRBJ2-7, with a weak D call TRBD1 (5 bases). V dropped 5 bases and J dropped 1 base, with 15 bases sitting between them. CDR3 length: 15 residues. CDR1 SGHTA and CDR2 FQGNSA come from the germline V gene. The CDR3 sequence is CASSAWTSPSYEQYF. The CDR3 DNA is TGTGCCAGCAGCGCGTGGACAAGTCCTTCCTACGAGCAGTACTTC.

This clonotype has only a few counts. This chain uses TRBV6-1 with TRBJ2-7; 7 bases fit TRBD2. CDR1 is MNHNS, CDR2 SASEGT, per germline. CDR3 size: 15 residues. J lost 4 bases, V lost 2 bases, and 8 bases had no gene match. The CDR3 sequence is CASSELSGKVYEQYF. CDR3 nucleotides: TGTGCCAGCAGTGAACTCAGCGGGAAGGTGTACGAGCAGTACTTC.

The chain uses TRBV29-1 and TRBJ1-1; TRBD1 might be the D (5 bases). The V and J ends lost 5 bases and 1 base respectively, with 14 bases between them. The CDR3 covers 14 residues. CDR1 and CDR2 (germline): SQVTM, ANQGSEA. The DNA for the CDR3 is TGCAGCGTTTTCCGGCCACAGGAGAACACTGAAGCTTTCTTT. It is translated as CSVFRPQENTEAFF. Variable domain in full (rest from reference TRBV29-1 and TRBJ1-1): SAVISQKPSRDICQRGTSLTIQCQVDSQVTMMFWYRQQPGQSLTLIATANQGSEATYESGFVIDKFPISRPNLTFSTLTVSNMSPEDSSIYLCSVFRPQENTEAFFGQGTRLTVV.

V is TRBV7-2 and J is TRBJ2-1; D uncertain. CDR1 is SGHTA and CDR2 is FQGNSA in the germline V gene. The CDR3 contains 13 residues. Trimming took 1 base from V and 10 from J, leaving 11 bases between them. As DNA, the CDR3 is TGTGCCAGCAGCTTAGGACGGGTCAGCGAGCAGTTCTTC. Its protein product is CASSLGRVSEQFF.

This rearrangement joins TRBV5-1 to TRBJ1-6, with a weak D call TRBD1 (5 bases). The ends were cut back, 0 bases at V and 10 bases at J, with 11 bases in the middle. This CDR3 has 14 residues. Germline V CDR1 and CDR2: SGHRS, YFSETQ. The DNA of the CDR3 is TGCGCCAGCAGCTTGGAAGGGGAATGGTCACCCCTCCACTTT. This gives the protein CASSLEGEWSPLHF.

The rearrangement uses TRBV4-3 and TRBJ2-1; the match to TRBD2 covers 7 bases. CDR1 and CDR2 from the germline V gene are LGHNA and YSLEER. The ends lost 4 bases at V and 8 bases at J; junction bases unmatched: 8. The CDR3 runs 14 residues. CDR3 residues: CASSRSTSFDEQFF. The CDR3 DNA follows: TGCGCCAGCAGCCGCTCGACTAGCTTCGATGAGCAGTTCTTC.

The chain uses TRBV18 and TRBJ2-6; no firm D call. Germline V gene sequence: CDR1 KGHSH, CDR2 LQKENI. The CDR3 contains 16 residues. The V end lost 6 bases, the J end lost 0 bases, and 12 bases lay between the germline ends. CDR3 in amino acids: CASSPSISSGANVLTF. DNA of the CDR3: TGTGCCAGCTCCCCCTCTATCAGCTCTGGGGCCAACGTCCTGACTTTC.

Only a few counts were recorded for this clonotype. The chain combines TRBV12-5 with TRBJ2-6; TRBD2 matches at 7 bases. Trimming cost V 3 bases and J 4 bases; bases outside gene matches: 9. The CDR3 loop spans 17 amino acids. Germline CDR1 LGHNT, CDR2 FRNRAP. CDR3 sequence reads: CASGFGLGGSGANVLTF. The DNA for the CDR3 is TGTGCTAGTGGTTTCGGACTGGGCGGGAGCGGGGCCAACGTCCTGACTTTC.

The J gene is TRBJ2-7, the V gene TRBV28; TRBD2 agrees at 7 bases. CDR3 length: 12 amino acids. Germline-derived CDR1 and CDR2 are MDHEN and SYDVKM. V lost 5 bases to trimming and J lost 6 bases; unmatched junction nucleotides: 4. CDR3 DNA: TGTGCCAGCAGTCCCCGGGGGGTCGAGCAGTACTTC. Encoded protein: CASSPRGVEQYF.